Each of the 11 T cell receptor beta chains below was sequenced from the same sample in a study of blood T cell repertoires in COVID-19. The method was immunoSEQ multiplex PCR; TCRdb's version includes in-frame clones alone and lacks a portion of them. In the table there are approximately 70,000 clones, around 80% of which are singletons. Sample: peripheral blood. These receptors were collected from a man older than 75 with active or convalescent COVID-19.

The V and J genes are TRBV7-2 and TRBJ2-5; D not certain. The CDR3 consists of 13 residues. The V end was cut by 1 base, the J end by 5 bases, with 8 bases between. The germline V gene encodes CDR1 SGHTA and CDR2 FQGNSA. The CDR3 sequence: CASSLVWAETQYF. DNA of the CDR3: TGTGCCAGCAGCTTAGTATGGGCGGAGACCCAGTACTTC.

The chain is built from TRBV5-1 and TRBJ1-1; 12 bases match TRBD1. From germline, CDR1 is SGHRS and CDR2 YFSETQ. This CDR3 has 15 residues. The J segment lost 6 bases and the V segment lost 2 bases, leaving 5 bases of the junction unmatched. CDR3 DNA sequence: TGCGCCAGCAGCTTCTCGGGACAGGGGGCGGCTGAAGCTTTCTTT. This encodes CASSFSGQGAAEAFF.

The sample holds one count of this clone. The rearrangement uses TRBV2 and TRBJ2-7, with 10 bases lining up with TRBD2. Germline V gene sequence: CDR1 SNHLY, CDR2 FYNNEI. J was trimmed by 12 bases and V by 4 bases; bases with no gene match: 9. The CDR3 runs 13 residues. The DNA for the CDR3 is TGTGCCAGCAGTGGGCTAGCGGGGGCCCGGGGGTACTTC. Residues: CASSGLAGARGYF. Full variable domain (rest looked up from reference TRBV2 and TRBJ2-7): EPEVTQTPSHQVTQMGQEVILRCVPISNHLYFYWYRQILGQKVEFLVSFYNNEISEKSEIFDDQFSVERPDGSNFTLKIRSTKLEDSAMYFCASSGLAGARGYFGPGTRLTVT.

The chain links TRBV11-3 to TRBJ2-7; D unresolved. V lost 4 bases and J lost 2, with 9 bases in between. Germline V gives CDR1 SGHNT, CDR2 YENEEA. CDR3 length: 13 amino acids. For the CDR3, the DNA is TGTGCCAGCAGCTCCAACAGACCCTACGAGCAGTACTTC. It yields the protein CASSSNRPYEQYF.

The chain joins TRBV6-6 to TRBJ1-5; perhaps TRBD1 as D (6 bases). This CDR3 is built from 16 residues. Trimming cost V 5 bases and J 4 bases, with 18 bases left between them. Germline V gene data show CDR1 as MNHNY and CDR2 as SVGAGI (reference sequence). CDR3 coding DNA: TGTGCCAGCAGTAAAACACAGGGTAATGGGAATCAGCCCCAGCATTTT. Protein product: CASSKTQGNGNQPQHF.

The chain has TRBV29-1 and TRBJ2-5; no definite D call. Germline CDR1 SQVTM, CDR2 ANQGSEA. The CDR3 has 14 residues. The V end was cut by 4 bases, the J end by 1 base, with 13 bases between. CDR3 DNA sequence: TGCAGCGTTGGGAGCGCTACGATCCAAGAGACCCAGTACTTC. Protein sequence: CSVGSATIQETQYF.

CDR3 in DNA: TGTGCCAGTAGTGATGGCGGGAGGGCCGGTTGGGGCACAGATACGCAGTATTTT. It is translated as CASSDGGRAGWGTDTQYF. The chain recombines TRBV19 with TRBJ2-3, with 9 bases identical to TRBD2. The CDR3 runs 18 residues. Trimming at V came to 5 bases and at J to 1 base, leaving 13 bases not matched to a gene. Germline V lookup: CDR1 LNHDA, CDR2 SQIVND (reference sequence).

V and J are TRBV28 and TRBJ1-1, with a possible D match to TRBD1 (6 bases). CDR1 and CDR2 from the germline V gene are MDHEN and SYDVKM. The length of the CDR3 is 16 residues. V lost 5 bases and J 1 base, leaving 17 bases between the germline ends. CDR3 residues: CASSPLVGAGNTEAFF. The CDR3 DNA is TGTGCCAGCAGTCCCCTCGTGGGGGCTGGGAACACTGAAGCTTTCTTT.

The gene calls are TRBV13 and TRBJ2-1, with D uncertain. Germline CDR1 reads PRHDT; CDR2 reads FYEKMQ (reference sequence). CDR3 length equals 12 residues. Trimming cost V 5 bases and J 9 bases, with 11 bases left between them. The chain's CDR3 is CASSILDVEQFF. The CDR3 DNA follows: TGTGCCAGCAGCATTCTAGACGTTGAGCAGTTCTTC. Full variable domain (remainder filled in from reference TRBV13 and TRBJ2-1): AAGVIQSPRHLIKEKRETATLKCYPIPRHDTVYWYQQGPGQDPQFLISFYEKMQSDKGSIPDRFSAQQFSDYHSELNMSSLELGDSALYFCASSILDVEQFFGPGTRLTVL.

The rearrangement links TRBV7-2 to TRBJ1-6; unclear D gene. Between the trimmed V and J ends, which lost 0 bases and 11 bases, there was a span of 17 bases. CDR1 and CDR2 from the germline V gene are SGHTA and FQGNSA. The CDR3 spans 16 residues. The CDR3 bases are TGTGCCAGCAGCTTAGCGTTCGGGAGGGTTCCCACACCCCTCCACTTT. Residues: CASSLAFGRVPTPLHF.

The CDR3 protein is CASSLRQGDGYTF. CDR3 sequence (DNA): TGTGCCAGCAGCTTGCGCCAGGGGGACGGCTACACCTTC. The chain couples TRBV7-9 to TRBJ1-2, with 7 positions matching TRBD1. There are 13 residues in the CDR3. CDR1 and CDR2 from the germline V gene are SEHNR and FQNEAQ (reference sequence). The V segment lost 3 bases and the J segment 8 bases; nucleotides outside the gene matches: 6.